The 14 T cell receptor beta chains below come from one sample, sequenced in a study of OX40 agonist ivuxolimab in advanced cancers. The library relied on the immunoSEQ multiplex PCR assay. TCRdb took this table from immuneACCESS and kept in-frame rearrangements with V and J called. Such tables lack part of the clones; where checked against another copy, unresolved V genes explain under half of the gap, and the rest is unexplained. For this sample the table gives 40,000 to 50,000 clones, of which roughly 90% were detected only once. The ten largest clones capture under 0.7% of the sample. The material was CD4+ or CD8+ T cells sorted from blood, obtained in a trial of the OX40 agonist ivuxolimab. These receptor sequences come from an adult with an advanced solid tumor such as melanoma, head and neck, liver or kidney cancer.

The chain is built from TRBV7-6 and TRBJ1-1; D possibly corresponds to TRBD1 (6 bases). The CDR3 loop spans 15 amino acids. The V end lost 5 bases, the J end lost 8 bases, and 21 bases lay between the germline ends. Germline assignment: CDR1 SGHVS and CDR2 FNYEAQ. In nucleotides, the CDR3 is TGTGCCAGCAGCCTACAGGGATCAGCCCAGGGAGAAGCTTTCTTT. This translates into CASSLQGSAQGEAFF.

The CDR3 coding sequence is TGTGCCAGCAGCCAAATCGGACTAGCGAGCCAAGAGACCCAGTACTTC. Encoded protein: CASSQIGLASQETQYF. The gene calls are TRBV4-2 and TRBJ2-5; 9 bases fit TRBD2. Trimming removed 2 bases from V and 1 base from J; junction bases left unmatched: 5. Germline assignment: CDR1 LGHNA and CDR2 YNFKEQ. This CDR3 region has 16 residues.

This rearrangement joins TRBV6-1 to TRBJ1-1; 7 bases match TRBD1. The CDR3 loop spans 15 amino acids. V lost 3 bases, J lost 2 bases, and 6 bases stayed unmatched. The V gene's germline CDR1 is MNHNS and CDR2 SASEGT. The CDR3 protein is CASSDTGQVNTEAFF. CDR3 sequence (DNA): TGTGCCAGCAGTGATACTGGACAGGTCAACACTGAAGCTTTCTTT.

The CDR3: CASSWSGDTEAFF. CDR3 nucleotide sequence: TGTGCCAGCAGTTGGTCGGGGGACACTGAAGCTTTCTTT. The rearrangement joins TRBV27 to TRBJ1-1, with D perhaps TRBD1 (5 bases). The CDR3 totals 13 residues. Germline V gene lookup returns CDR1 MNHEY and CDR2 SMNVEV (reference sequence). Trimming took 4 bases from V and 3 from J, leaving 9 bases between them.

This chain links TRBV27 with TRBJ2-7; 7 nucleotides match TRBD1. The germline CDR1 and CDR2 sequences are MNHEY and SMNVEV (reference sequence). The ends lost 6 bases at V and 3 bases at J; junction bases unmatched: 8. There are 14 residues in the CDR3. CDR3 region: CASRTPGQSYEQYF. The CDR3 nucleotides are TGTGCCAGCAGGACTCCGGGACAGAGCTACGAGCAGTACTTC.

This clone was observed a handful of times. The chain couples TRBV2 to TRBJ2-6, with D hard to call. The CDR3 is 13 residues long. Germline V gene sequence: CDR1 SNHLY, CDR2 FYNNEI. V was pared by 7 bases and J by 0 bases, with 4 bases between. Here the CDR3 reads CASIPSGANVLTF. In DNA form, the CDR3 reads TGTGCCAGCATTCCCTCTGGGGCCAACGTCCTGACTTTC.

The rearrangement joins TRBV4-2 to TRBJ1-1; perhaps TRBD1 as D (5 bases). CDR3 size: 15 residues. V gave up 1 base and J gave up 1 base, with 10 bases separating them. Looked up from germline, CDR1 is LGHNA and CDR2 is YNFKEQ. Here the CDR3 reads CASSQGVGGNTEAFF. The CDR3 DNA sequence: TGTGCCAGCAGCCAAGGGGTCGGGGGGAACACTGAAGCTTTCTTT.

J is TRBJ1-2 and V is TRBV19; D possibly corresponds to TRBD1 (5 bases). The CDR3 contains 14 residues. CDR1 is LNHDA and CDR2 is SQIVND in the germline V gene (reference sequence). The ends were cut back, 3 bases at V and 3 bases at J, with 11 bases in the middle. The DNA for the CDR3 is TGTGCCAGTAGTATCCCTGGGGCGGACTATGGCTACACCTTC. Translation gives CASSIPGADYGYTF. Full variable domain (remainder filled in from reference TRBV19 and TRBJ1-2): DGGITQSPKYLFRKEGQNVTLSCEQNLNHDAMYWYRQDPGQGLRLIYYSQIVNDFQKGDIAEGYSVSREKKESFPLTVTSAQKNPTAFYLCASSIPGADYGYTFGSGTRLTVV.

The chain combines TRBV10-3 with TRBJ2-3; the match to TRBD1 covers 8 bases. V lost 2 bases, J lost 0 bases, and 4 bases stayed unmatched. Germline V CDR1 and CDR2: ENHRY, SYGVKD. The CDR3 has 16 residues. This chain's CDR3 is CAISEQDRESTDTQYF. In nucleotides, the CDR3 is TGTGCCATCAGTGAGCAGGACAGGGAGAGCACAGATACGCAGTATTTT.

The chain has TRBV25-1 and TRBJ1-1; the match to TRBD1 covers 10 bases. Germline V gene lookup returns CDR1 MGHDK and CDR2 SYGVNS. Unmatched junction bases numbered 20, after V lost 7 bases and J lost 6 bases. This CDR3 has 18 amino acids. The CDR3 loop reads CASISTLGQGRGGPEAFF. DNA for the CDR3: TGTGCCAGCATTTCCACCCTGGGACAGGGGAGGGGAGGCCCTGAAGCTTTCTTT.

This rearrangement joins TRBV27 to TRBJ1-2; D uncertain. This CDR3 comprises 15 residues. Germline CDR1 is MNHEY and CDR2 is SMNVEV (reference sequence). The V end was cut by 5 bases, the J end by 7 bases, with 20 bases between. CDR3 sequence (DNA): TGTGCCAGCAGTCCTTCCCCCCCCCAGGAGAGTGGCTACACCTTC. It specifies CASSPSPPQESGYTF.

This chain uses TRBV29-1 with TRBJ1-1; 10 bases line up with TRBD1. V shed 6 bases and J 6 bases; nucleotides not matched to a gene: 4. The CDR3 loop spans 12 amino acids. Germline loops: CDR1 SQVTM, CDR2 ANQGSEA. This CDR3 reads CSVIGQGAEAFF. CDR3 coding DNA: TGCAGCGTAATTGGACAGGGGGCTGAAGCTTTCTTT. The full variable domain, with the rest looked up from reference TRBV29-1 and TRBJ1-1, is SAVISQKPSRDICQRGTSLTIQCQVDSQVTMMFWYRQQPGQSLTLIATANQGSEATYESGFVIDKFPISRPNLTFSTLTVSNMSPEDSSIYLCSVIGQGAEAFFGQGTRLTVV.

This clone was counted a single time. The chain links TRBV11-3 to TRBJ2-1; 10 nucleotides match TRBD2. V lost 5 bases and J lost 9; bases outside the gene matches: 16. Per the germline V gene, CDR1 is SGHNT and CDR2 is YENEEA. The length of the CDR3 is 17 residues. The CDR3 loop is CASSVPRSGGATGEQFF. As DNA, the CDR3 is TGTGCCAGCAGCGTCCCCCGCAGCGGGGGGGCCACTGGTGAGCAGTTCTTC.

The chain uses TRBV13 and TRBJ1-1; D is perhaps TRBD1 (5 bases). V was cut by 4 bases and J by 6 bases, with 18 bases left in between. The V gene's germline CDR1 is PRHDT and CDR2 FYEKMQ (reference sequence). The CDR3 sequence is 15 residues long. In DNA form, the CDR3 reads TGTGCCAGCAGCTCGACATACCAGGGCATGGCTGAAGCTTTCTTT. This gives the protein CASSSTYQGMAEAFF.